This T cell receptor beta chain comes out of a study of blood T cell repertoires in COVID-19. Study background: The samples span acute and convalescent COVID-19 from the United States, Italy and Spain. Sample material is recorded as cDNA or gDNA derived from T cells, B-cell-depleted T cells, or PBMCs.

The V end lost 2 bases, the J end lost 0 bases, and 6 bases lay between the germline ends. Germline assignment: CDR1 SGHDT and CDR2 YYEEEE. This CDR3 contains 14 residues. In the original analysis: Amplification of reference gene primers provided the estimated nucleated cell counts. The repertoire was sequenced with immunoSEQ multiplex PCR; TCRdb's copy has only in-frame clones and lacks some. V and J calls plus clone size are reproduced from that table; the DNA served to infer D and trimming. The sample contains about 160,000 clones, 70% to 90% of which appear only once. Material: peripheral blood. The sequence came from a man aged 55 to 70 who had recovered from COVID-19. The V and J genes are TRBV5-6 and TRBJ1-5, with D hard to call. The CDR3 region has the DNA TGTGCCAGCAGCTTTTCGGGTAGCAATCAGCCCCAGCATTTT. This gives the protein CASSFSGSNQPQHF. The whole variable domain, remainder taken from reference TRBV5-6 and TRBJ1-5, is DAGVTQSPTHLIKTRGQQVTLRCSPKSGHDTVSWYQQALGQGPQFIFQYYEEEERQRGNFPDRFSGHQFPNYSSELNVNALLLGDSALYLCASSFSGSNQPQHFGDGTRLSIL.